The present entry profiles one TCR beta chain with its context. The target antigen is unknown. Germline V gene sequence: CDR1 KGHSH, CDR2 LQKENI. The CDR3 extends over 12 amino acids. Trimming pared 3 bases from V and 7 bases from J, leaving 9 bases between. These data belong to a study of T cell responses to AZD1222 COVID-19 vaccine. Study-wide results and limits: Clonal diversity was possibly underestimated, and white British individuals and females predominated among donors. When two AZD1222 doses had been given, Spike-specific TCR breadth and depth rose.

The method was immunoSEQ multiplex PCR; TCRdb's version includes in-frame clones alone and lacks a portion of them. The profile covers about 140,000 clones, with more than 75% appearing a single time and approximately 3% taken by the ten largest. The sequenced sample was peripheral blood, obtained 28 days after the second AZD1222 dose. This chain links TRBV18 with TRBJ1-2; D is ambiguous. The TCR comes from an adult who received the AZD1222 COVID-19 vaccine. The CDR3 DNA sequence: TGTGCCAGCTCACCGACGGAAGGTGGCTACACCTTC. It translates to CASSPTEGGYTF.